What follows are 4 T cell receptor beta chains derived from one specimen sequenced in a study of T cell repertoires in cytomegalovirus infection. Via MiXCR, TCRdb re-called the reads, giving one row per CDR3 protein. Among approximately 470,000 distinct CDR3 sequences listed, more than 40% were seen once. These receptors have no known antigen. Specimen: cultured PBMCs, collected from culture after CMV antigen stimulation. The receptors here all came from a human donor in good health (CMV status not recorded). Some clones in this sample may be carry-over from other donors' samples.

In its sample, this clonotype was seen a few times. V and J are TRBV6-5 and TRBJ1-2; possible D gene TRBD1, 5 bases. Germline lookup yields CDR1 MNHEY and CDR2 SVGAGI. CDR3 length: 14 residues. V shed 5 bases and J shed 6 bases, with 16 bases lying between them. CDR3: CASSRGDRRNGYTF. The CDR3 DNA reads TGTGCCAGCAGTCGTGGAGACAGACGGAATGGCTACACCTTC.

The chain is built from TRBV7-6 and TRBJ2-7; 8 bases align to TRBD1. CDR3 size: 14 residues. The V gene's germline CDR1 is SGHVS and CDR2 FNYEAQ. V lost 5 bases and J lost 5; bases outside the gene matches: 8. CDR3 DNA: TGTGCCAGCAGCACACCGGGACAGGAGGACGAGCAGTACTTC. It is translated as CASSTPGQEDEQYF. Supplemented by reference TRBV7-6 and TRBJ2-7, the full variable domain reads GAGVSQSPRYKVTKRGQDVALRCDPISGHVSLYWYRQALGQGPEFLTYFNYEAQQDKSGLPNDRFSAERPEGSISTLTIQRTEQRDSAMYRCASSTPGQEDEQYFGPGTRLTVT.

The chain combines TRBV28 with TRBJ2-5, with D unresolved. CDR1 and CDR2 (germline): MDHEN, SYDVKM. CDR3 length: 13 residues. The V end was cut by 5 bases, the J end by 0 bases, with 7 bases between. CDR3 loop: CASSRVDQETQYF. The CDR3 nucleotides are TGTGCCAGCAGTAGGGTGGACCAAGAGACCCAGTACTTC.

The V and J genes are TRBV20-1 and TRBJ1-5; D unresolved. Germline V CDR1 and CDR2: DFQATT, SNEGSKA (reference sequence). The CDR3 sequence is 15 residues long. V gave up 0 bases and J gave up 5 bases, with 14 bases separating them. The CDR3 protein is CSARDWFQSDQPQHF. The CDR3 DNA sequence: TGCAGTGCTAGAGATTGGTTCCAGAGCGATCAGCCCCAGCATTTT.